This T cell receptor beta chain was identified in a study of blood T cell repertoires in COVID-19. The assay was immunoSEQ multiplex PCR, and TCRdb's table has in-frame clones only and misses some. The sample has roughly 95,000 clones, roughly four fifths seen once. The junction had 9 bases not matched to a gene; V was cut back by 0 bases and J by 2 bases. This CDR3 has 18 residues. Per the germline V gene, CDR1 is SGHRS and CDR2 is YFSETQ. This receptor was obtained from a man aged 45-60 years with active or convalescent COVID-19. The chain carries TRBV5-1 and TRBJ2-5, with TRBD2 matching 11 bases. The specimen was peripheral blood. The CDR3 bases are TGCGCCAGCAGCTTGGGAGGCGCTAGCGGGGGGTTTCAAGAGACCCAGTACTTC. It is translated as CASSLGGASGGFQETQYF.